The entry below describes one TCR beta chain. The data stem from a study of blood T cell repertoires in COVID-19. TCRdb's table, derived via immunoSEQ multiplex PCR, lists solely in-frame clones and lacks some. Of around 50,000 clones detected, 82% appear once; the ten largest clones hold 9.5% to 13%. CDR3 length: 13 residues. Per the germline V gene, CDR1 is SGHNT and CDR2 is YENEEA. V gave up 4 bases and J gave up 5 bases; unmatched junction bases: 4. The source is a man at least 80 years old with COVID-19, enrolled during active disease. This rearrangement joins TRBV11-3 to TRBJ1-1, with TRBD1 matching over 7 bases. Source material: peripheral blood. CDR3: CASSSTGITEAFF. DNA of the CDR3: TGTGCCAGCAGCTCGACAGGGATTACTGAAGCTTTCTTT.